What follows are 30 T cell receptor beta chains derived from one specimen sequenced in a study of T-cell reconstitution after alpha-beta-depleted transplantation in children. The library targeted TCRbeta and was prepared with unique molecular identifiers. In TCRdb, the PCR reads were re-called with MiXCR into one record per CDR3 protein. The repertoire holds about 200,000 distinct CDR3 sequences, with about 15% as singletons. This sample comprised PBMCs, mostly from graft donor cells, obtained 360 days after TCRalphabeta/CD19-depleted stem cell transplant. The receptor source for this set is a male patient aged 2-10 years who had a stem cell transplant for acute lymphoblastic leukemia, so the T cells may come from the graft donor.

This clonotype was detected only a few times. V usage is TRBV19 and J usage is TRBJ2-1; the D gene is possibly TRBD2 (6 bases). Germline CDR1 reads LNHDA; CDR2 reads SQIVND (reference sequence). The CDR3 spans 13 residues. The V end was cut by 5 bases, the J end by 9 bases, with 14 bases between. This CDR3 is CASSLIAETEQFF. CDR3 nucleotide sequence: TGTGCCAGTAGTCTGATAGCGGAGACTGAGCAGTTCTTC. Full variable domain (outside the CDR3, taken from reference TRBV19 and TRBJ2-1): DGGITQSPKYLFRKEGQNVTLSCEQNLNHDAMYWYRQDPGQGLRLIYYSQIVNDFQKGDIAEGYSVSREKKESFPLTVTSAQKNPTAFYLCASSLIAETEQFFGPGTRLTVL.

Points on this clonotype: The DNA is omitted, as the CDR3 cannot be located on it reliably, and the CDR3 follows TCRdb's listing. The V call is TRBV4-3, the J call TRBJ1-2; the D segment call TRBD1 is taken from the table without a DNA check. The CDR3 region is 13 residues in length, termini included. Germline assignment: CDR1 LGHNA and CDR2 YSLEER. CDR3 sequence reads: CVSSQERWGAGTF.

This rearrangement joins TRBV2 to TRBJ2-1; D gene ambiguous. There are 12 residues in the CDR3. CDR1 SNHLY and CDR2 FYNNEI come from the germline V gene. V lost 2 bases and J lost 5, with 4 bases in between. CDR3 nucleotide sequence: TGTGCCAGCAGTGAACGAGACAATGAGCAGTTCTTC. Its translation is CASSERDNEQFF.

This chain joins TRBV11-2 and TRBJ1-2; D gene unclear. CDR3 length: 14 amino acids. Trimming removed 0 bases from V and 5 bases from J, with 10 bases in between. Germline lookup yields CDR1 SGHAT and CDR2 FQNNGV. CDR3 DNA: TGTGCCAGCAGCTTAGACGGACTTTTTTATGGCTACACCTTC. Translated: CASSLDGLFYGYTF.

CDR3 sequence reads: CASSTQGSPNYGYTF. CDR3 in DNA: TGTGCCAGCAGTACACAGGGGTCCCCCAACTATGGCTACACCTTC. The genes are TRBV28 and TRBJ1-2, with 7 nucleotides matching TRBD1. The germline gives CDR1 MDHEN, CDR2 SYDVKM. V gave up 5 bases and J gave up 2 bases; unmatched junction bases: 8. The CDR3 runs 15 residues.

The chain recombines TRBV7-8 with TRBJ1-3; perhaps TRBD1 as D (5 bases). The germline V and J ends were trimmed by 2 bases and 1 base, with 9 bases remaining between them. This CDR3 region has 15 residues. The germline gives CDR1 SGHVS, CDR2 FQNEAQ. CDR3 region: CASSLTGLSGNTIYF. The CDR3 DNA is TGTGCCAGCAGCTTAACGGGGCTTTCTGGAAACACCATATATTTT.

The chain uses TRBV6-6 and TRBJ2-7; possible D gene TRBD1, 6 bases. The CDR3 has 13 amino acids. V was shortened by 6 bases and J by 6 bases, with 15 bases between the two germline ends. Per the germline V gene, CDR1 is MNHNY and CDR2 is SVGAGI (reference sequence). CDR3 sequence (DNA): TGTGCCAGCAGCGTTGGTGGGGGCAGCGAGCAGTACTTC. Residues: CASSVGGGSEQYF.

There are a few counts of this clonotype. This sequence joins TRBV11-2 and TRBJ1-4; 7 nucleotides match TRBD1. Trimming took 1 base from V and 5 from J; bases not matched to a gene: 7. Per germline, CDR1 SGHAT and CDR2 FQNNGV. The CDR3 loop spans 16 amino acids. The CDR3 here is CASSLGFGTENEKLFF. CDR3 bases: TGTGCCAGCAGCTTAGGGTTCGGGACAGAAAATGAAAAACTGTTTTTT.

The chain employs TRBV20-1 and TRBJ2-7, with D possibly TRBD2 on 5 matching bases. This CDR3 is 18 amino acids long. Germline CDR1 is DFQATT and CDR2 is SNEGSKA (reference sequence). V lost 0 bases to trimming and J lost 3 bases, with 24 bases between them. The CDR3 coding sequence is TGCAGTGCTAGAGACCCGGGGTCTCTCCCAGAAAGCTTCTACGAGCAGTACTTC. It is translated as CSARDPGSLPESFYEQYF.

This chain connects TRBV20-1 to TRBJ1-5; no definite D call. This CDR3 is 13 amino acids long. The germline V gene has CDR1 DFQATT and CDR2 SNEGSKA (reference sequence). V lost 3 bases to trimming and J lost 5 bases, with 11 bases between them. This CDR3 is CSASWEFDQPQHF. For the CDR3, the DNA is TGCAGTGCTAGCTGGGAGTTCGATCAGCCCCAGCATTTT.

This clonotype was recorded a few times. The chain is built from TRBV12-3 or TRBV12-4 and TRBJ1-1; 8 nucleotides agree with TRBD1. Trimming cost V 5 bases and J 3 bases; bases outside gene matches: 8. The CDR3 runs to 15 residues. This chain's CDR3 is CASSNSGQGDTEAFF. The CDR3 region has the DNA TGTGCCAGCAGTAACTCCGGACAGGGAGACACTGAAGCTTTCTTT.

The chain joins TRBV4-1 to TRBJ1-2; unclear D gene. The length of the CDR3 is 14 residues. CDR1 MGHRA and CDR2 YSYEKL come from the germline V gene. V was trimmed by 0 bases and J by 4 bases, leaving 9 bases between them. The CDR3 loop reads CASSQEAASYGYTF. CDR3 nucleotide sequence: TGCGCCAGCAGCCAAGAAGCGGCTTCCTATGGCTACACCTTC.

This clonotype was observed a few times. V gene TRBV7-6 combines with J gene TRBJ2-2, with TRBD2 identical over 10 bases. The CDR3 has 16 residues. With 5 bases clipped from V and 8 bases from J, the junction kept 11 bases outside the gene matches. Germline values: CDR1 SGHVS, CDR2 FNYEAQ. The CDR3 loop reads CASSPTQRGGSGELFF. DNA of the CDR3: TGTGCCAGCAGCCCCACTCAGCGGGGGGGATCGGGGGAGCTGTTTTTT.

The rearrangement joins TRBV4-3 to TRBJ2-3; 8 positions agree with TRBD2. The CDR3 is 16 residues long. V shed 4 bases and J 4 bases; nucleotides not matched to a gene: 10. CDR1 and CDR2 from the germline V gene are LGHNA and YSLEER. The CDR3 is CASSPRSREGSDTQYF. Here the CDR3 DNA reads TGCGCCAGCAGCCCACGCTCCCGGGAGGGCTCAGATACGCAGTATTTT.

The table lists this clonotype with many counts. The V and J genes are TRBV6-2 or TRBV6-3 and TRBJ2-7; 8 bases fit TRBD1. CDR3 length: 14 residues. The germline V gene has CDR1 MNHEY and CDR2 SVGEGT. V lost 6 bases, J lost 2 bases, and 6 bases stayed unmatched. The CDR3 is CASRRTGTTYEQYF. The CDR3 nucleotides are TGTGCCAGCAGGAGGACAGGGACCACCTACGAGCAGTACTTC.

The chain carries TRBV20-1 and TRBJ2-7; 8 bases match TRBD2. V was clipped by 4 bases and J by 4 bases; unmatched bases: 6. The germline V gene has CDR1 DFQATT and CDR2 SNEGSKA (reference sequence). The CDR3 is 13 residues long. The CDR3 region has the DNA TGCAGTGCTACGGGACTAGGGCAGTACGAGCAGTACTTC. It specifies CSATGLGQYEQYF.

The J gene is TRBJ2-7, the V gene TRBV10-3; D not resolved. This CDR3 spans 13 amino acids. Trimming removed 2 bases from V and 1 base from J, with 6 bases in between. Per the germline V gene, CDR1 is ENHRY and CDR2 is SYGVKD. CDR3 protein: CAISERESYEQYF. The CDR3 region has the DNA TGTGCCATCAGTGAGCGAGAATCCTACGAGCAGTACTTC.

This clonotype was picked up many times. V is TRBV29-1 and J is TRBJ1-4, with 7 bases lining up with TRBD1. V lost 4 bases, J lost 5 bases, and 4 bases stayed unmatched. The CDR3 has 13 amino acids. From germline, CDR1 is SQVTM and CDR2 ANQGSEA. The CDR3 loop reads CSVVTGSNEKLFF. The CDR3 nucleotides are TGCAGCGTTGTGACAGGGTCGAATGAAAAACTGTTTTTT.

This clonotype was detected a few times. CDR3 loop: CASSKVERGPGGVDVQYF. The DNA for the CDR3 is TGTGCCAGCAGCAAAGTGGAACGGGGGCCCGGGGGAGTTGATGTTCAGTACTTC. This chain links TRBV21-1 with TRBJ2-4; the table's D gene call, TRBD1, was not cross checked with the DNA. TRBV21-1 is tagged as a pseudogene. CDR3 length: 18 amino acids.

This clonotype was detected a few times. The CDR3 nucleotides are TGTGCCAGCAACGAAGGACCAGGCCCCCTACAAGATGAGCAGTTCTTC. Its translation: CASNEGPGPLQDEQFF. V usage is TRBV2 and J usage is TRBJ2-1; no reliable D call. The germline gives CDR1 SNHLY, CDR2 FYNNEI. The V end was cut by 7 bases, the J end by 8 bases, with 24 bases between. The CDR3 length is 16 residues.

In this sample, this clonotype turned up a few times. A read error is possible here, since a much larger clone lies one base away. V usage is TRBV3-1 and J usage is TRBJ2-5; 7 bases map to TRBD2. V shed 8 bases, J shed 7 bases, and the junction held 13 bases outside the gene matches. CDR1 is LGHDT and CDR2 is YNNKEL in the germline V gene (reference sequence). CDR3 length equals 14 residues. The CDR3 DNA follows: TGTGCCAGCGGTACTTCCGGGACTACAGGGACCCAGTACTTC. Encoded protein: CASGTSGTTGTQYF.

The chain joins TRBV6-2 or TRBV6-3 to TRBJ1-2; D call uncertain. V was pared by 10 bases and J by 4 bases, with 10 bases between. Germline V lookup: CDR1 MNHEY, CDR2 SVGEGT. The CDR3 consists of 11 residues. In nucleotides, the CDR3 is TGTGCCACTGGAGGGTCCTATGGCTACACCTTC. It translates to CATGGSYGYTF.

This clonotype came up a few times. The CDR3 bases are TGTGCCAGCAGCCCCAGGGGGCGCGGATACGAGCAGTACTTC. This codes for CASSPRGRGYEQYF. V usage is TRBV12-3 or TRBV12-4 and J usage is TRBJ2-7, with 8 bases that match TRBD1. Germline trimming cut 6 bases from V and 4 bases from J; bases unmatched to any gene: 8. The CDR3 length is 14 residues.

This clonotype was counted between two and nine times. This sequence joins TRBV5-1 and TRBJ2-2, with 16 nucleotides matching TRBD2. CDR1 and CDR2 from the germline V gene are SGHRS and YFSETQ. Losses at the gene ends were 4 bases for V and 1 base for J; bases not matched to a gene: 4. This CDR3 is 18 amino acids long. The CDR3 DNA sequence: TGCGCCAGCAGCGGGACTAGCGGGGGGGCGTTGAACACCGGGGAGCTGTTTTTT. This encodes CASSGTSGGALNTGELFF.

This clonotype was counted between two and nine times. The chain carries TRBV12-3 or TRBV12-4 and TRBJ2-5, with 9 bases lining up with TRBD2. The CDR3 covers 16 residues. J was trimmed by 5 bases and V by 1 base; bases with no gene match: 8. CDR3 coding DNA: TGTGCCAGCAGTTTAGAAGGCGGGGGGGCTTGGGAGACCCAGTACTTC. It codes for CASSLEGGGAWETQYF.

The chain couples TRBV4-1 to TRBJ2-1; possible D gene TRBD1, 6 bases. Between the trimmed V and J ends, which lost 1 base and 4 bases, there was a span of 20 bases. Germline CDR1 reads MGHRA; CDR2 reads YSYEKL. The CDR3 contains 18 residues. Written as DNA, the CDR3 is TGCGCCAGCAGCCAAGGAAGGCTCGACAGGCCCTTTTACAATGAGCAGTTCTTC. It yields the protein CASSQGRLDRPFYNEQFF.

This clonotype was seen many times. The chain has TRBV12-3 or TRBV12-4 and TRBJ1-5; perhaps TRBD1 as D (6 bases). This CDR3 is built from 14 residues. Deletions cut 3 bases from V and 5 bases from J, with 11 bases between. DNA for the CDR3: TGTGCCAGCAGTTTTAGGGGGGCAGATCAGCCCCAGCATTTT. Its translation is CASSFRGADQPQHF.

The chain joins TRBV30 to TRBJ2-1; the D gene is possibly TRBD2 (6 bases). V gave up 4 bases and J gave up 3 bases, with 13 bases separating them. The CDR3 has 14 residues. Germline-derived CDR1 and CDR2 are GTSNPN and SVGIG (reference sequence). CDR3 coding DNA: TGTGCCTGGAATCTTGGCGGGGACTACAATGAGCAGTTCTTC. Translation gives CAWNLGGDYNEQFF. The full variable domain, with the rest looked up from reference TRBV30 and TRBJ2-1, is SQTIHQWPATLVQPVGSPLSLECTVEGTSNPNLYWYRQAAGRGLQLLFYSVGIGQISSEVPQNLSASRPQDRQFILSSKKLLLSDSGFYLCAWNLGGDYNEQFFGPGTRLTVL.

This clonotype was counted between two and nine times. The chain couples TRBV9 to TRBJ1-2; possibly TRBD1 for D (5 bases). V lost 4 bases to trimming and J lost 3 bases, with 13 bases between them. Per the germline V gene, CDR1 is SGDLS and CDR2 is YYNGEE. CDR3 length: 14 residues. The DNA for the CDR3 is TGTGCCAGCAGCACCCCGGGACGGGACTATGGCTACACCTTC. Translation gives CASSTPGRDYGYTF.

This clonotype was counted between two and nine times. The V gene is TRBV5-1, the J gene TRBJ2-1; 8 bases are shared with TRBD1. Germline loops: CDR1 SGHRS, CDR2 YFSETQ. The CDR3 sequence is 17 residues long. J gave up 2 bases and V 4 bases, and 11 bases lay outside the gene matches. The CDR3 spells CASSKQPGQDTYNEQFF. CDR3 nucleotide sequence: TGCGCCAGCAGCAAACAACCGGGACAGGACACCTACAATGAGCAGTTCTTC.